Sequencing of this T cell receptor beta chain was carried out in a study of cytomegalovirus exposure and HLA in healthy donors. Data came from immunoSEQ multiplex PCR; TCRdb stores just in-frame clones and leaves some out. The table has over 200,000 clones, 85% to 90% seen once. CDR3 size: 13 residues. Germline CDR1 is GTSNPN and CDR2 is SVGIG (reference sequence). V dropped 1 base and J dropped 2 bases, with 6 bases sitting between them. This clone showed up just a few times. Antigen: not known. Points from the study as a whole: Whilst most TCR sequences proved rare, a subset of public TCRs occurred across many donors. Reported performance of the classifier showed diagnosis of cytomegalovirus status with high specificity and sensitivity.

This TCR derives from a woman in her late teens or twenties in good health and CMV-seronegative. The J gene is TRBJ1-5, the V gene TRBV30; D uncertain. The source material was PBMCs. CDR3 bases: TGTGCCTGGAGTGGTCAGGGCAATCAGCCCCAGCATTTT. Translating it yields CAWSGQGNQPQHF. The whole variable domain, filled in from reference TRBV30 and TRBJ1-5, reads SQTIHQWPATLVQPVGSPLSLECTVEGTSNPNLYWYRQAAGRGLQLLFYSVGIGQISSEVPQNLSASRPQDRQFILSSKKLLLSDSGFYLCAWSGQGNQPQHFGDGTRLSIL.